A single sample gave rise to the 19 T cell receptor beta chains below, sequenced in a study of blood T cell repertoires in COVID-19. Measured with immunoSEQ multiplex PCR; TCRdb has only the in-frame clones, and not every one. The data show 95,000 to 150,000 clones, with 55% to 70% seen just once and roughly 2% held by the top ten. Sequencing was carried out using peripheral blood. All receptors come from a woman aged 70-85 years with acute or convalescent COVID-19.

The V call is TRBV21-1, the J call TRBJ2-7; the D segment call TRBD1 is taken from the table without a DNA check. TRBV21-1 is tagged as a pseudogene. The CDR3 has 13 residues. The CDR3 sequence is CATPGQGFCEQYF. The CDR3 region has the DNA TGTGCCACCCCGGGACAGGGGTTTTGCGAGCAGTACTTC.

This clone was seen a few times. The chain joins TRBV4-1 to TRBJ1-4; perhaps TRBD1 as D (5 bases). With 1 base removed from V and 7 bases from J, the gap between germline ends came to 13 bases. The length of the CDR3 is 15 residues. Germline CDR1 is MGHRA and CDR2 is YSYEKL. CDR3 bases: TGCGCCAGCAGCCAAGTTTGGCAGGGTCGTGAAAAACTGTTTTTT. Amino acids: CASSQVWQGREKLFF.

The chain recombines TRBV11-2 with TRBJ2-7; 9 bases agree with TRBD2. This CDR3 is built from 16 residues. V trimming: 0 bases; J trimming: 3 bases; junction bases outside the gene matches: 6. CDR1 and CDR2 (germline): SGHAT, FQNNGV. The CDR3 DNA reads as TGTGCCAGCAGCTTAGAGGCTAGCGGGGAAGGCTACGAGCAGTACTTC. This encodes CASSLEASGEGYEQYF. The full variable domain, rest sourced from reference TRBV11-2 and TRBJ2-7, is EAGVAQSPRYKIIEKRQSVAFWCNPISGHATLYWYQQILGQGPKLLIQFQNNGVVDDSQLPKDRFSAERLKGVDSTLKIQPAKLEDSAVYLCASSLEASGEGYEQYFGPGTRLTVT.

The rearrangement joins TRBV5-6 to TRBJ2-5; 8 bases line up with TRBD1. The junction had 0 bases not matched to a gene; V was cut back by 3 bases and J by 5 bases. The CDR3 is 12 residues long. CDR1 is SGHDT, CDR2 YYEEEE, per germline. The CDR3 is CASSWDRETQYF. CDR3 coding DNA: TGTGCCAGCAGCTGGGACAGGGAGACCCAGTACTTC.

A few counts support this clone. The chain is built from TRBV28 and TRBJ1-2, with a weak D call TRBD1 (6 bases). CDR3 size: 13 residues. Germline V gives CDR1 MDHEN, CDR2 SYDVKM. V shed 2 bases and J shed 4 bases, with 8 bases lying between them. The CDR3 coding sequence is TGTGCCAGCAGTTTAGGGGGCCCCTATGGCTACACCTTC. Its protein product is CASSLGGPYGYTF.

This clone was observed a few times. CDR3 region: CASSVSTGGGSYEQYF. CDR3 DNA: TGTGCCAGCAGCGTAAGTACAGGGGGCGGCTCCTACGAGCAGTACTTC. This sequence joins TRBV9 and TRBJ2-7; the match to TRBD1 covers 9 bases. Germline lookup yields CDR1 SGDLS and CDR2 YYNGEE. The CDR3 is 16 residues long. V shed 1 base, J shed 0 bases, and the junction held 5 bases outside the gene matches.

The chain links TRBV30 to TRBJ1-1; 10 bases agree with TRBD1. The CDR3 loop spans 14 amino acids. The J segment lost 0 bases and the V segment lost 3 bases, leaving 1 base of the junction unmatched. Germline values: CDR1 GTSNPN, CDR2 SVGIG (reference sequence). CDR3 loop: CAWRGQGMNTEAFF. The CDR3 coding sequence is TGTGCCTGGAGGGGACAGGGGATGAACACTGAAGCTTTCTTT.

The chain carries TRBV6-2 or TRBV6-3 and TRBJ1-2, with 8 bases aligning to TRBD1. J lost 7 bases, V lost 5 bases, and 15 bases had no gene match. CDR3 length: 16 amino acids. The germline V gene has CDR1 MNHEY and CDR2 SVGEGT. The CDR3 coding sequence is TGTGCCAGCAGTCCAACTGGTGGGACAGGCCCTCGTGGCTACACCTTC. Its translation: CASSPTGGTGPRGYTF.

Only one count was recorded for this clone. This chain's CDR3 is CASRPDRGNAEAFF. CDR3 in DNA: TGTGCCAGCAGACCAGACAGGGGAAACGCTGAAGCTTTCTTT. The chain links TRBV7-9 to TRBJ1-1, with 8 bases aligning to TRBD1. CDR1 and CDR2 (germline): SEHNR, FQNEAQ (reference sequence). This CDR3 is 14 amino acids long. The J segment lost 6 bases and the V segment lost 6 bases, leaving 9 bases of the junction unmatched.

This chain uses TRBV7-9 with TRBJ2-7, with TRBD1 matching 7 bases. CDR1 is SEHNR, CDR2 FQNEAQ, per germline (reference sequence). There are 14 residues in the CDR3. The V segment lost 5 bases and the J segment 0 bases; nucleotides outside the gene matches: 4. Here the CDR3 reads CASSRDSLSYEQYF. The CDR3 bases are TGTGCCAGCAGCAGGGACAGCCTCTCCTACGAGCAGTACTTC. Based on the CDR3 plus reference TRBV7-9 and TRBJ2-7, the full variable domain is DTGVSQNPRHKITKRGQNVTFRCDPISEHNRLYWYRQTLGQGPEFLTYFQNEAQLEKSRLLSDRFSAERPKGSFSTLEIQRTEQGDSAMYLCASSRDSLSYEQYFGPGTRLTVT.

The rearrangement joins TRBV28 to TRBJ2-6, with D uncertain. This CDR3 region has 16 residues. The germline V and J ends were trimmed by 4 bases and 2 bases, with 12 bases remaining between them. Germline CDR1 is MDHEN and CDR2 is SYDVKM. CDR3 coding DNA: TGTGCCAGCAGTTCGACACTGATGACTGGGGCCAACGTCCTGACTTTC. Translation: CASSSTLMTGANVLTF. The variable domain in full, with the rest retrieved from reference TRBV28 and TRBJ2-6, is DVKVTQSSRYLVKRTGEKVFLECVQDMDHENMFWYRQDPGLGLRLIYFSYDVKMKEKGDIPEGYSVSREKKERFSLILESASTNQTSMYLCASSSTLMTGANVLTFGAGSRLTVL.

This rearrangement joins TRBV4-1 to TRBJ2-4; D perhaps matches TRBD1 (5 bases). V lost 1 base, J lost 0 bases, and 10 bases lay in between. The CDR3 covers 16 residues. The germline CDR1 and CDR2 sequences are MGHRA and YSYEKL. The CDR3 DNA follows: TGCGCCAGCAGCCAAGGGTACAGGCTAGCCAAAAACATTCAGTACTTC. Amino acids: CASSQGYRLAKNIQYF.

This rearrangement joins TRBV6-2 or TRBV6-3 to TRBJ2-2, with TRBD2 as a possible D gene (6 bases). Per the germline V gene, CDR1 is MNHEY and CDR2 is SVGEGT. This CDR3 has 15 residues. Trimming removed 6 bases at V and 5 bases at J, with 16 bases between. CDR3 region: CASSLDGGPTGELFF. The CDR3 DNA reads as TGTGCCAGCAGCCTAGACGGAGGGCCAACCGGGGAGCTGTTTTTT.

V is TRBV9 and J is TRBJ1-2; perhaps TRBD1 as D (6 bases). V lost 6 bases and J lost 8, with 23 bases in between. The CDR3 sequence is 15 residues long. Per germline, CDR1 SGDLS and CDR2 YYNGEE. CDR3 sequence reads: CASTDPKAGEGGYTF. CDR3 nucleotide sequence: TGTGCCAGCACCGATCCTAAGGCAGGGGAAGGGGGCTACACCTTC.

The CDR3 here is CASSREYTGELFF. The CDR3 bases are TGTGCCAGCAGTAGGGAGTACACCGGGGAGCTGTTTTTT. V usage is TRBV5-8 and J usage is TRBJ2-2; a weak D match, TRBD2 (5 bases). The CDR3 has 13 amino acids. Germline CDR1 reads SGHTS; CDR2 reads YDEGEE. Trimming took 5 bases from V and 3 from J, leaving 8 bases between them.

This CDR3 reads CASSFVDRGINTEAFF. The CDR3 coding sequence is TGTGCCAGCAGTTTTGTTGACAGGGGGATTAACACTGAAGCTTTCTTT. The V and J genes are TRBV28 and TRBJ1-1; TRBD1 matches 9 bases. The CDR3 has 16 amino acids. J gave up 2 bases and V 3 bases, and 7 bases lay outside the gene matches. CDR1 is MDHEN, CDR2 SYDVKM, per germline.

The CDR3 loop reads CASRDRGLSYEQYF. Here the CDR3 DNA reads TGTGCCAGCAGGGACAGGGGGCTCTCCTACGAGCAGTACTTC. The gene calls are TRBV6-5 and TRBJ2-7; 11 bases fit TRBD1. The CDR3 totals 14 residues. Germline trimming cut 6 bases from V and 0 bases from J; bases unmatched to any gene: 1. CDR1 MNHEY and CDR2 SVGAGI come from the germline V gene.

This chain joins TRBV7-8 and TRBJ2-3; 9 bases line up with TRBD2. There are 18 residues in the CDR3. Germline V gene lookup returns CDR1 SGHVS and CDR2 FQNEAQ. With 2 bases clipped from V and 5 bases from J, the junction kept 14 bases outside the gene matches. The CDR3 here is CASSLPTQGSGSQDTQYF. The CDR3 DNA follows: TGTGCCAGCAGCTTACCTACCCAGGGTAGCGGGAGTCAAGATACGCAGTATTTT.

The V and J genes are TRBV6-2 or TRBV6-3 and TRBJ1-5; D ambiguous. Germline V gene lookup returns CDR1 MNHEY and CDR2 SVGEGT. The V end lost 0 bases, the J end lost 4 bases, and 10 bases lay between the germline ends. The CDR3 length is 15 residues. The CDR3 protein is CASSYSIPGNQPQHF. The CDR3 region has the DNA TGTGCCAGCAGTTACTCGATACCGGGAAATCAGCCCCAGCATTTT.